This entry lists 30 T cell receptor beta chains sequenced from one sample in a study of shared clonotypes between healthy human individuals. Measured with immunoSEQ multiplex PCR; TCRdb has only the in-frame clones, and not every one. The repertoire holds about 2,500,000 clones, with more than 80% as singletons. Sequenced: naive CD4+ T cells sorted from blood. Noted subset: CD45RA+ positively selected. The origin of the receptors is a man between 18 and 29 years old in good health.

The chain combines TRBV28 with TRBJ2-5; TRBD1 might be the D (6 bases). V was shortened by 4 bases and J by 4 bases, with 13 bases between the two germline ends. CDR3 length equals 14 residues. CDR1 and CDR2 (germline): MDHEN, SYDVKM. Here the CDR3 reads CASSSPGAGETQYF. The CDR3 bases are TGTGCCAGCAGTTCCCCAGGGGCCGGAGAGACCCAGTACTTC.

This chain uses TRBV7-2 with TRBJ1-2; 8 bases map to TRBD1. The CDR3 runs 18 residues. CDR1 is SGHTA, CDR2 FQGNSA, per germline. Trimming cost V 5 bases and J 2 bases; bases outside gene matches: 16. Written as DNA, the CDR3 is TGTGCCAGCAGCCCATCCGTCCATTACAGGGGGGTAAACTATGGCTACACCTTC. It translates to CASSPSVHYRGVNYGYTF.

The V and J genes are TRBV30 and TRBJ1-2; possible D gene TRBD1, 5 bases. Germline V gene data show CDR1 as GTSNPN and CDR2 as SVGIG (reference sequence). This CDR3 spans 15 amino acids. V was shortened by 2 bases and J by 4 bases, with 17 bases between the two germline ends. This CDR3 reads CAWSNQGTVLYGYTF. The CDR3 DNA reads TGTGCCTGGAGTAACCAGGGAACCGTTCTCTATGGCTACACCTTC. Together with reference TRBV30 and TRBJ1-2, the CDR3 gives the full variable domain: SQTIHQWPATLVQPVGSPLSLECTVEGTSNPNLYWYRQAAGRGLQLLFYSVGIGQISSEVPQNLSASRPQDRQFILSSKKLLLSDSGFYLCAWSNQGTVLYGYTFGSGTRLTVV.

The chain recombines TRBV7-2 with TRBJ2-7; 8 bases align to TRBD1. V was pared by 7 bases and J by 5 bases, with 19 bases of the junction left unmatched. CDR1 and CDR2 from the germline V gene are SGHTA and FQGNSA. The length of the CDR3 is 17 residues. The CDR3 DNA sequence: TGTGCCAGCATCACCCTTACCCGGGGACAGGTGATAAACGAGCAGTACTTC. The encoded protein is CASITLTRGQVINEQYF.

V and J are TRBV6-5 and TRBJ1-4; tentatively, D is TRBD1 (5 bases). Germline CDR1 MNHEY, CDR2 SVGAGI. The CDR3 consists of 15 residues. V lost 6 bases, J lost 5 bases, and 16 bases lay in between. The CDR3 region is CASSSVRGLNEKLFF. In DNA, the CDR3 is TGTGCCAGCAGCTCCGTCCGGGGACTGAATGAAAAACTGTTTTTT.

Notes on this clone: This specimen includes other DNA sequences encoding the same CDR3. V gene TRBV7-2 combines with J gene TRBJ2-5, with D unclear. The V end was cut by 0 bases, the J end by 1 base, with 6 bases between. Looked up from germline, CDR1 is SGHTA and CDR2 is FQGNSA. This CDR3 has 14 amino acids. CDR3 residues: CASSLAGFQETQYF. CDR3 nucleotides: TGTGCCAGCAGCTTAGCCGGTTTCCAAGAGACCCAGTACTTC. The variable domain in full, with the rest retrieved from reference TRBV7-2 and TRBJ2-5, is GAGVSQSPSNKVTEKGKDVELRCDPISGHTALYWYRQSLGQGLEFLIYFQGNSAPDKSGLPSDRFSAERTGGSVSTLTIQRTQQEDSAVYLCASSLAGFQETQYFGPGTRLLVL.

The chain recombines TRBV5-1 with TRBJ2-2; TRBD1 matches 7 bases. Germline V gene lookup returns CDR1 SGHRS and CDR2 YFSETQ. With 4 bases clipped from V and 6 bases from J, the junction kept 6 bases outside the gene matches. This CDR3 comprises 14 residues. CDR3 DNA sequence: TGCGCCAGCAGCGTCACAGGGGATTCCGGGGAGCTGTTTTTT. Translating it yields CASSVTGDSGELFF.

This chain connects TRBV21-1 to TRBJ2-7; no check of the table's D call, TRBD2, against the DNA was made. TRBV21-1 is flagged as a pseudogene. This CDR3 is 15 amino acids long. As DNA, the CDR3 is TGTGCCAGCAGCAAAGGAGCGCCCCTCTCCTACGAGCAGTACTTC. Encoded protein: CASSKGAPLSYEQYF.

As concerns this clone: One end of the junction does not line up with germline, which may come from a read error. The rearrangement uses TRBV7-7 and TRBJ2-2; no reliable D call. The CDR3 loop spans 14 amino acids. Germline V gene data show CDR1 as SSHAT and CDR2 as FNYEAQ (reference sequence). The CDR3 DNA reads TGTGCTAGCAGCTTAGCCAGGAACACCGGGGAGCTGTTTTTT. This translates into CASSLARNTGELFF.

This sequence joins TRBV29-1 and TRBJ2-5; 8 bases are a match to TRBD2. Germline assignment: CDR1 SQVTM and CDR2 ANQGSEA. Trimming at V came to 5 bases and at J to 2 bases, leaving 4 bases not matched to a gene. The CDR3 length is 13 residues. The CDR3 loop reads CSVTRGGQETQYF. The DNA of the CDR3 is TGCAGCGTTACTCGGGGGGGTCAAGAGACCCAGTACTTC.

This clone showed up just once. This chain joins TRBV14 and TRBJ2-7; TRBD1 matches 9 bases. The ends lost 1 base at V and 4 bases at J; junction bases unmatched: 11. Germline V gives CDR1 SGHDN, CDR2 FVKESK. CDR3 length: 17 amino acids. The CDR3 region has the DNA TGTGCCAGCAGCCAAGCCCCTTCTGACAGGGGGGCTTACGAGCAGTACTTC. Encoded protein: CASSQAPSDRGAYEQYF.

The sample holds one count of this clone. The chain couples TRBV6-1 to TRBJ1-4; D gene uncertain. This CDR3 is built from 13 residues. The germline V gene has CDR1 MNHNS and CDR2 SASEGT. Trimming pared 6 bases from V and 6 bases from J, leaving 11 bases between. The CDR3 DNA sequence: TGTGCCAGCAGCGACCGGTTTGATGAAAAACTGTTTTTT. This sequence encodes CASSDRFDEKLFF.

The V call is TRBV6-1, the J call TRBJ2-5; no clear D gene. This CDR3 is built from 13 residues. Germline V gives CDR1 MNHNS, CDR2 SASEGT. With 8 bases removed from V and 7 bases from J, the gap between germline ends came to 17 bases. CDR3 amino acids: CASSDRFSGTQYF. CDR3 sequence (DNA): TGTGCCAGCTCGGATCGGTTTTCTGGGACCCAGTACTTC.

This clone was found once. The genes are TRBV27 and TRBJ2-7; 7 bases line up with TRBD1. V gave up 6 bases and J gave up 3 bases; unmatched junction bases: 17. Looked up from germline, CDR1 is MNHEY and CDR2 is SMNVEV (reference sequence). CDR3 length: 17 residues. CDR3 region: CASSPDRVTKADYEQYF. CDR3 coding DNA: TGTGCCAGCAGCCCCGACAGGGTTACAAAAGCCGACTACGAGCAGTACTTC.

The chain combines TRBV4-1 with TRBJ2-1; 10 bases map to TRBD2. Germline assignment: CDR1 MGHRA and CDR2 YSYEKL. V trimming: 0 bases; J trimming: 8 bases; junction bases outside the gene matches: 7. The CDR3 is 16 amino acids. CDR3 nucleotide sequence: TGCGCCAGCAGCCAAGATACAGCGGGGGGGCGAGATGAGCAGTTCTTC. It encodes CASSQDTAGGRDEQFF.

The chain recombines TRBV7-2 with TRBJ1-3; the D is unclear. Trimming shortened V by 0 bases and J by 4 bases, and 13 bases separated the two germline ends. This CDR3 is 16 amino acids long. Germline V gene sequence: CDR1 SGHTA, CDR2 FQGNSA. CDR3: CASSLAARLGGNTIYF. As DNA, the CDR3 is TGTGCCAGCAGCTTAGCCGCACGGTTGGGCGGAAACACCATATATTTT. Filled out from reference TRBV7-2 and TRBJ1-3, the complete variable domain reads GAGVSQSPSNKVTEKGKDVELRCDPISGHTALYWYRQSLGQGLEFLIYFQGNSAPDKSGLPSDRFSAERTGGSVSTLTIQRTQQEDSAVYLCASSLAARLGGNTIYFGEGSWLTVV.

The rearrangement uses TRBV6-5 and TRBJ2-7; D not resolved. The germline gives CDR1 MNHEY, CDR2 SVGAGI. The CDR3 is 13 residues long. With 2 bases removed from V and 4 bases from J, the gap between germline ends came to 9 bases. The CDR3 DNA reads TGTGCCAGCAGTTACCGCCTACGGTACGAGCAGTACTTC. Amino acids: CASSYRLRYEQYF.

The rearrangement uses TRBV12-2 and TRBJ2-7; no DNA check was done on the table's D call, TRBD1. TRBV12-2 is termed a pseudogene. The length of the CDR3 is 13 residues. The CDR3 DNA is TGTGCAAGTCGCCCGGGACAGTCCTACGAGCAGTACTTC. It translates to CASRPGQSYEQYF.

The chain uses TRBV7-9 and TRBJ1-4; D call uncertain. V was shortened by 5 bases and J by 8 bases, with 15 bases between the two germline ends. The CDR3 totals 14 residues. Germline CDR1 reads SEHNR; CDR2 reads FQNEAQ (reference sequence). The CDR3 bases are TGTGCCAGCAGCCCTACACCGATGGAGGAAAAACTGTTTTTT. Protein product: CASSPTPMEEKLFF.

The CDR3 here is CASSLRQGAYEQYF. The CDR3 DNA sequence: TGTGCCAGTAGTCTCCGACAGGGGGCTTACGAGCAGTACTTC. The chain is built from TRBV19 and TRBJ2-7; 10 nucleotides agree with TRBD1. There are 14 residues in the CDR3. Germline V lookup: CDR1 LNHDA, CDR2 SQIVND (reference sequence). The junction had 5 bases not matched to a gene; V was cut back by 5 bases and J by 4 bases.

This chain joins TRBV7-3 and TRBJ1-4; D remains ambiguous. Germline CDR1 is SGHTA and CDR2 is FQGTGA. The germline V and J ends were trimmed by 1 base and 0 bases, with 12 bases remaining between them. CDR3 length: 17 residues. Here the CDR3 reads CASSLSSRPTTNEKLFF. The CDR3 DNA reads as TGTGCCAGCAGCTTAAGCTCCAGACCGACAACTAATGAAAAACTGTTTTTT.

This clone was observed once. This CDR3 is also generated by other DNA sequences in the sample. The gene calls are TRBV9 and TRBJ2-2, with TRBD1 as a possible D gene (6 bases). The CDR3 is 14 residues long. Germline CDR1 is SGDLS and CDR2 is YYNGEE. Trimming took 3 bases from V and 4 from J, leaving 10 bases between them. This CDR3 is CASSEGQITGELFF. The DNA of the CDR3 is TGTGCCAGCAGCGAAGGACAGATCACCGGGGAGCTGTTTTTT.

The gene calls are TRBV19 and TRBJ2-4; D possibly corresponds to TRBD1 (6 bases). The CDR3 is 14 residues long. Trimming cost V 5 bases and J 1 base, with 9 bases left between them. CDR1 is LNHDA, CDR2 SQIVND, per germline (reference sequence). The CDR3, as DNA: TGTGCCAGTAGTTTCCAGGGGGCCAAAAACATTCAGTACTTC. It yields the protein CASSFQGAKNIQYF. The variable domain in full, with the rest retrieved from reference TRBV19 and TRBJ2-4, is DGGITQSPKYLFRKEGQNVTLSCEQNLNHDAMYWYRQDPGQGLRLIYYSQIVNDFQKGDIAEGYSVSREKKESFPLTVTSAQKNPTAFYLCASSFQGAKNIQYFGAGTRLSVL.

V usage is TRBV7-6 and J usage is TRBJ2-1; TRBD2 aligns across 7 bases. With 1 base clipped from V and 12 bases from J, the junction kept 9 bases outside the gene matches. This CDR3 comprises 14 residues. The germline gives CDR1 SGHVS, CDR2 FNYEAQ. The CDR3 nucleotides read TGTGCCAGCAGCTTAGTGTTCGGGGGGTCCGGGCAGTTCTTC. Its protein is CASSLVFGGSGQFF.

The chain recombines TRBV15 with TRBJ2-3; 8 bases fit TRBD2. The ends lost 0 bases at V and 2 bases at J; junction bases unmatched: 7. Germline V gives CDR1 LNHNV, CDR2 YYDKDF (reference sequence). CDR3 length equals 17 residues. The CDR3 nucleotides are TGTGCCACCAGCAGAGATCTGTTAGCGGGGATCACAGATACGCAGTATTTT. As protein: CATSRDLLAGITDTQYF.

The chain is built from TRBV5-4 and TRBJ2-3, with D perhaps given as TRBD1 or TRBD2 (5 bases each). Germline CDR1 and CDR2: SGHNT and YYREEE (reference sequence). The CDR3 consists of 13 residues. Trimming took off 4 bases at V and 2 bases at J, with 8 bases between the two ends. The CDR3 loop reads CASSEGTTDTQYF. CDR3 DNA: TGTGCCAGCAGCGAGGGGACCACAGATACGCAGTATTTT.

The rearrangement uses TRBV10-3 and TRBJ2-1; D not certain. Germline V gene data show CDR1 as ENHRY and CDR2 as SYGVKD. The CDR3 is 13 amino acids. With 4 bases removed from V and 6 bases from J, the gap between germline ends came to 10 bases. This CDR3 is CAISVGSLNEQFF. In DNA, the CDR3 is TGTGCCATCAGTGTGGGCTCACTCAATGAGCAGTTCTTC.

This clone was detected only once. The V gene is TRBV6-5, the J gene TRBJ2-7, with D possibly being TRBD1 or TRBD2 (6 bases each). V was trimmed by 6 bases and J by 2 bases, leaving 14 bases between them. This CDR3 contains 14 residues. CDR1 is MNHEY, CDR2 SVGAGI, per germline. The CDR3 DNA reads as TGTGCCAGCAGCCTTTACAGGGAGGCCTACGAGCAGTACTTC. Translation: CASSLYREAYEQYF.

CDR3 sequence reads: CASSEAGRSGNTIYF. The CDR3 bases are TGTGCCAGCAGTGAAGCAGGGCGCTCTGGAAACACCATATATTTT. The V call is TRBV2, the J call TRBJ1-3, with D unresolved. This CDR3 comprises 15 residues. The germline CDR1 and CDR2 sequences are SNHLY and FYNNEI. Trimming stripped 0 bases from V and 0 bases from J, with 6 bases between.

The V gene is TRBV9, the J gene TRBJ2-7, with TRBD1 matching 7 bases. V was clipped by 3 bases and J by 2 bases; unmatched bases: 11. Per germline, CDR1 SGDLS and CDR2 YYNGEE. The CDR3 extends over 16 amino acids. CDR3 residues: CASSGRLTGNTYEQYF. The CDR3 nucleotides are TGTGCCAGCAGCGGCCGGCTGACAGGGAATACCTACGAGCAGTACTTC. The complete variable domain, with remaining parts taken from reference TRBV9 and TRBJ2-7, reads DSGVTQTPKHLITATGQRVTLRCSPRSGDLSVYWYQQSLDQGLQFLIQYYNGEERAKGNILERFSAQQFPDLHSELNLSSLELGDSALYFCASSGRLTGNTYEQYFGPGTRLTVT.